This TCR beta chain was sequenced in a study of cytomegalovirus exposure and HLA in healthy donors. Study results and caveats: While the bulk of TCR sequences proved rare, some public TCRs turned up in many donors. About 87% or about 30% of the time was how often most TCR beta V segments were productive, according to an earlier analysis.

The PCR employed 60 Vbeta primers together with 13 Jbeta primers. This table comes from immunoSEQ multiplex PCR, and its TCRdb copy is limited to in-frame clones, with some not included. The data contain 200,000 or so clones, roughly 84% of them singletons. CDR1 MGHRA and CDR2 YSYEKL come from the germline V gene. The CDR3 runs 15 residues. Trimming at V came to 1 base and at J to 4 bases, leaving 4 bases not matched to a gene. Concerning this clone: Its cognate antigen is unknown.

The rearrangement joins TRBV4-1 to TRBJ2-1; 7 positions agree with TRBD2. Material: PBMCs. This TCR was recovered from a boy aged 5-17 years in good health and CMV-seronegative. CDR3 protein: CASSQGGGPYNEQFF. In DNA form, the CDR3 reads TGCGCCAGCAGCCAAGGGGGGGGACCTTACAATGAGCAGTTCTTC.